The clone carrying this T cell receptor (beta chain) was counted only a few times. This entry is derived from a study of early T cells in non-severe SARS-CoV-2 infection. MiXCR, applied by TCRdb to the 5' RACE reads, yields one record per CDR3 protein. The table has about 77,000 distinct CDR3 sequences, about 5% seen once. There are 15 residues in the CDR3. V was pared by 5 bases and J by 2 bases, with 7 bases of the junction left unmatched. Germline V lookup: CDR1 SGHVS, CDR2 FQNEAQ. The chain couples TRBV7-8 to TRBJ2-7, with TRBD2 matching 9 bases. This receptor was identified in an adult who was a healthcare worker with PCR-confirmed SARS-CoV-2 infection or an uninfected control (not recorded which). Sequencing was performed on whole blood, taken at baseline. CDR3 coding DNA: TGTGCCAGCAGCAGAGGGACTAGCAGAACCTACGAGCAGTACTTC. It specifies CASSRGTSRTYEQYF.